These T cell receptor beta chains were read from a single sample in a study of cytomegalovirus exposure and HLA in healthy donors. Some clones are missing from TCRdb's copy, which holds only in-frame ones; the method was immunoSEQ multiplex PCR. The listing records around 74,000 clones. Sequenced sample: PBMCs. These receptors were taken from a man aged 25 to 40 in good health and CMV-seronegative. Each CDR3 is given with its conserved first and last residue. A D gene is named only where the DNA matches it firmly. Size tells how often a clone was seen (once, few, many) or the class of an expanded clone, and some rows leave it out.

size	V	J	D	DNA	CDR3
NA	TRBV18	TRBJ1-1	NA	TGTGCCAGCTCACCGCCCCAGGCCGTGAACACTGAAGCTTTCTTT	CASSPPQAVNTEAFF
NA	TRBV7-2	TRBJ1-4	NA	TGTGCCAGCAGCTTTGACCGCCGCGGAAAACTGTTTTTT	CASSFDRRGKLFF
NA	TRBV27	TRBJ2-1	NA	TGTGCCAGCAGTTTTCGGGTCCTAGCGTACAATGAGCAGTTCTTC	CASSFRVLAYNEQFF
NA	TRBV5-1	TRBJ2-3	TRBD1	TGCGCCAGCAGCCTGGGAACGACAGGGGGCTTTGCAGATACGCAGTATTTT	CASSLGTTGGFADTQYF
NA	TRBV4-2	TRBJ2-7	NA	TGTGCCAGCAGTCCTGAAGCAGGTCAGAGCTCCTACGAGCAGTACTTC	CASSPEAGQSSYEQYF
medium-sized	TRBV19	TRBJ2-3	TRBD2	TGTGCCAGTCGACTAGCGGGGGATACGCAGTATTTT	CASRLAGDTQYF
NA	TRBV2	TRBJ2-2	TRBD2	TGTGCCAGCAGCCTCCTAGCGGGGAGGAACACCGGGGAGCTGTTTTTT	CASSLLAGRNTGELFF
NA	TRBV9	TRBJ1-4	NA	TGTGCCAGCAGACAGGGTACTGAAAAACTGTTTTTT	CASRQGTEKLFF
NA	TRBV4-1	TRBJ2-3	NA	TGCGCCAGCAGCCACCCCGGCGGCAAAAGGGGTGCAGATACGCAGTATTTT	CASSHPGGKRGADTQYF
NA	TRBV15	TRBJ1-2	NA	TGTGCCACCAGCAGAGACAGGGACTATGGCTACACCTTC	CATSRDRDYGYTF
NA	TRBV7-9	TRBJ2-7	NA	TGTGCCAGTAAGGCAGGCTCCTACGAGCAGTACTTC	CASKAGSYEQYF
NA	TRBV4-1	TRBJ1-1	NA	TGCGCCAGCAGCCATCTGGGCCACTTGCTCCGACAGACCACTGAAGCTTTCTTT	CASSHLGHLLRQTTEAFF
NA	TRBV11-3	TRBJ2-5	NA	TGTGCCAGCAGCTTTATAAGGGAGGCGGAGACCCAGTACTTC	CASSFIREAETQYF
NA	TRBV4-1	TRBJ1-2	NA	TGCGCCAGCAGCCAAGATTGGGCAGGGGATGGCTACACCTTC	CASSQDWAGDGYTF
NA	TRBV2	TRBJ1-2	NA	TGTGCCAGCAGTGAATGGGGGGTCTATGGCTACACCTTC	CASSEWGVYGYTF
NA	TRBV10-3	TRBJ1-2	TRBD1	TGTGCCAGCCGGGACAGGGGTCCCGGCTACACCTTC	CASRDRGPGYTF
NA	TRBV5-6	TRBJ1-2	NA	TGTGCCAGCAGCTTGTGGGAAGGGACAAACGGCTACACCTTC	CASSLWEGTNGYTF
NA	TRBV4-1	TRBJ2-5	TRBD2	TGCGCCAGCAGCCAATCCGGGGTAGCGGGGGGGACCCAGTACTTC	CASSQSGVAGGTQYF
NA	TRBV15	TRBJ1-3	NA	TGTGCCACCAGCAGAGTTCGCGGGACTGGAAACACCATATATTTT	CATSRVRGTGNTIYF
NA	TRBV4-1	TRBJ1-2	NA	TGCGCCAGCAGCCTAAGGGGAGGGGGGGGAGATGGCTACACCTTC	CASSLRGGGGDGYTF
NA	TRBV13	TRBJ1-1	NA	TGTGCCAGCAGCTTAGAAGGGACATTAGACCCCATGAACACTGAAGCTTTCTTT	CASSLEGTLDPMNTEAFF
NA	TRBV5-1	TRBJ1-5	NA	TGCGCCAGCAGTGGGGCCGCGAATCAGCCCCAGCATTTT	CASSGAANQPQHF
NA	TRBV7-8	TRBJ1-5	NA	TGTGCCAGCAGCTCGCGGGGCTTGCCCCCTCAGCCCCAGCATTTT	CASSSRGLPPQPQHF
NA	TRBV19	TRBJ2-1	NA	TGTGCCAGTAGTAGACAGGTTGCCTACAATGAGCAGTTCTTC	CASSRQVAYNEQFF
NA	TRBV6-5	TRBJ1-6	NA	TGTGCCAGCAGTCAGCCAGAGGCCCTCAATTCACCCCTCCACTTT	CASSQPEALNSPLHF
NA	TRBV5-1	TRBJ1-1	NA	TGCGCCAGCAGCTTTGGCAACAGGAACACTGAAGCTTTCTTT	CASSFGNRNTEAFF
NA	TRBV5-4	TRBJ2-7	NA	TGTGCCAGCAGCTTCCAGGCTACACAGAACGAGCAGTACTTC	CASSFQATQNEQYF